The 32 T cell receptor beta chains reported below all come from one sample, sequenced in a study of post-analysis software for immune sequencing data. The TCR beta cDNA libraries carried unique molecular identifiers. TCRdb passed the PCR reads through MiXCR, listing each CDR3 protein once. The sample carries 700,000 to 900,000 distinct CDR3 sequences, roughly 50% recorded once. The study's findings and limits: Elevated frequency relative to controls characterized roughly five TRBV segments in patients, TRBV5-6, TRBV5-1 and TRBV20-1 among them.

For these receptors, no antigen is known. The specimen sequenced was blood. These receptors were collected from a girl between 5 and 17 years old with multiple sclerosis.

This clonotype has more than one count but fewer than ten. The genes are TRBV5-1 and TRBJ2-1; possibly TRBD2 for D (5 bases). CDR3 length equals 15 residues. V was shortened by 0 bases and J by 8 bases, with 15 bases between the two germline ends. Germline CDR1 reads SGHRS; CDR2 reads YFSETQ. The CDR3 DNA sequence: TGCGCCAGCAGCTTGGAAGGTCCGGGGATGGATGAGCAGTTCTTC. This encodes CASSLEGPGMDEQFF.

V gene TRBV20-1 combines with J gene TRBJ2-4; D gene uncertain. The CDR3 loop spans 11 amino acids. Trimming stripped 5 bases from V and 8 bases from J, with 10 bases between. CDR1 and CDR2 (germline): DFQATT, SNEGSKA (reference sequence). CDR3 sequence (DNA): TGCAGTGCTCAGAAGGCGGACATTCAGTACTTC. This codes for CSAQKADIQYF.

This clonotype was observed a few times. The gene calls are TRBV20-1 and TRBJ2-3, with 7 bases that match TRBD2. The length of the CDR3 is 15 residues. The germline V gene has CDR1 DFQATT and CDR2 SNEGSKA (reference sequence). After removal of 0 bases from V and 5 bases from J, the junction contained 8 bases not matched to a gene. CDR3 sequence reads: CSARDVAGVGDTQYF. CDR3 in DNA: TGCAGTGCTAGAGATGTGGCGGGAGTCGGAGATACGCAGTATTTT.

This chain joins TRBV20-1 and TRBJ2-7; a possible D gene is TRBD1 (5 bases). The V end lost 0 bases, the J end lost 2 bases, and 8 bases lay between the germline ends. CDR1 is DFQATT and CDR2 is SNEGSKA in the germline V gene (reference sequence). This CDR3 has 13 residues. CDR3 protein: CSARDDRTYEQYF. CDR3 nucleotide sequence: TGCAGTGCTAGAGATGACAGAACCTACGAGCAGTACTTC.

This chain links TRBV27 with TRBJ2-7, with 7 bases lining up with TRBD1. From germline, CDR1 is MNHEY and CDR2 SMNVEV (reference sequence). Germline trimming cut 6 bases from V and 2 bases from J; bases unmatched to any gene: 10. The CDR3 is 15 residues long. The CDR3 spells CASRPGTVRAYEQYF. Here the CDR3 DNA reads TGTGCCAGCAGACCCGGGACAGTGCGGGCCTACGAGCAGTACTTC.

In regard to this clonotype: A junction end diverges from the germline sequence, so it may reflect a read error. This chain connects TRBV7-7 to TRBJ1-1; no clear D. Germline V CDR1 and CDR2: SSHAT, FNYEAQ (reference sequence). This CDR3 region has 13 residues. As DNA, the CDR3 is TGTGCTAGCAGCTTCGGGTACGGCACTGAAGCTTTCTTT. It specifies CASSFGYGTEAFF.

This clonotype was recorded only once. The chain has TRBV20-1 and TRBJ2-5; 10 nucleotides align to TRBD1. The V gene's germline CDR1 is DFQATT and CDR2 SNEGSKA (reference sequence). The trim removed 0 bases at V and 5 bases at J, leaving 9 bases unmatched. CDR3 length equals 16 residues. The CDR3 protein is CSARDRGTGDGETQYF. DNA of the CDR3: TGCAGTGCTAGAGATCGGGGGACAGGGGATGGGGAGACCCAGTACTTC.

The chain employs TRBV12-3 or TRBV12-4 and TRBJ2-6; 10 bases are a match to TRBD1. Trimming cost V 3 bases and J 0 bases; bases outside gene matches: 2. The CDR3 has 17 amino acids. CDR3 residues: CASSLDRGVSGANVLTF. DNA for the CDR3: TGTGCCAGCAGTTTGGACAGGGGGGTCTCTGGGGCCAACGTCCTGACTTTC.

Remarks on this clonotype: A junction boundary mismatches the germline segment, possibly from a read error. The gene calls are TRBV4-3 and TRBJ2-7; tentatively, D is TRBD1 or TRBD2 (5 bases each). Looked up from germline, CDR1 is LGHNA and CDR2 is YSLEER. The CDR3 length is 15 residues. Written as DNA, the CDR3 is TGCGCCAGCAGCCAAGGTATGGGGACCCCGTACGAGCAGGACTTC. Protein: CASSQGMGTPYEQDF.

This chain links TRBV19 with TRBJ2-1; weak D call: TRBD2 (5 bases). The germline V gene encodes CDR1 LNHDA and CDR2 SQIVND (reference sequence). The CDR3 has 15 amino acids. V dropped 3 bases and J dropped 9 bases, with 18 bases sitting between them. DNA of the CDR3: TGTGCCAGTAGTATTCGCGGGTGGTCCTCTGTTGAGCAGTTCTTC. It is translated as CASSIRGWSSVEQFF. The entire variable domain, with the rest obtained from reference TRBV19 and TRBJ2-1, is as follows: DGGITQSPKYLFRKEGQNVTLSCEQNLNHDAMYWYRQDPGQGLRLIYYSQIVNDFQKGDIAEGYSVSREKKESFPLTVTSAQKNPTAFYLCASSIRGWSSVEQFFGPGTRLTVL.

This clonotype turned up a few times. V gene TRBV6-6 combines with J gene TRBJ2-3; D possibly corresponds to TRBD1 (6 bases). Germline V gives CDR1 MNHNY, CDR2 SVGAGI (reference sequence). V lost 6 bases, J lost 5 bases, and 12 bases lay in between. The length of the CDR3 is 13 residues. The DNA of the CDR3 is TGTGCCAGCAGACCCGGACAGCTAGATACGCAGTATTTT. Translated, it gives CASRPGQLDTQYF.

J is TRBJ1-1 and V is TRBV5-1, with TRBD1 identical over 9 bases. Germline-derived CDR1 and CDR2 are SGHRS and YFSETQ. This CDR3 contains 15 residues. The V segment lost 2 bases and the J segment 1 base; nucleotides outside the gene matches: 3. The CDR3 DNA is TGCGCCAGCAGCTTACAGGGGGCTGGGAACACTGAAGCTTTCTTT. Protein sequence: CASSLQGAGNTEAFF. The complete variable domain, with remaining parts taken from reference TRBV5-1 and TRBJ1-1, reads KAGVTQTPRYLIKTRGQQVTLSCSPISGHRSVSWYQQTPGQGLQFLFEYFSETQRNKGNFPGRFSGRQFSNSRSEMNVSTLELGDSALYLCASSLQGAGNTEAFFGQGTRLTVV.

V gene TRBV5-5 combines with J gene TRBJ2-1; TRBD2 agrees at 9 bases. Germline V gene sequence: CDR1 SGHKS, CDR2 YYEKEE (reference sequence). The V gene end was trimmed by 0 bases and the J gene end by 7 bases; junction bases not matched to a gene: 5. The CDR3 is 15 amino acids. CDR3 in DNA: TGTGCCAGCAGCTTGGTGCTAGCGGGAACGAATGAGCAGTTCTTC. This sequence encodes CASSLVLAGTNEQFF.

This clonotype has just a few counts. This chain uses TRBV20-1 with TRBJ2-7; D is unclear. The germline V gene encodes CDR1 DFQATT and CDR2 SNEGSKA (reference sequence). CDR3 length equals 15 residues. V was shortened by 4 bases and J by 0 bases, with 16 bases between the two germline ends. CDR3 in amino acids: CSAKSAADPSYEQYF. The CDR3 region has the DNA TGCAGTGCTAAAAGCGCGGCCGATCCCTCCTACGAGCAGTACTTC.

This clonotype was recorded once. This chain links TRBV5-6 with TRBJ1-5; D call uncertain. Germline V gene sequence: CDR1 SGHDT, CDR2 YYEEEE. The V gene lost 1 base and the J gene lost 0 bases, with 8 bases spanning the gap. The CDR3 is made up of 15 amino acids. CDR3 residues: CASSLRGSSNQPQHF. The CDR3 DNA reads as TGTGCCAGCAGCTTGAGAGGGAGTAGCAATCAGCCCCAGCATTTT.

Only a few counts were recorded for this clonotype. This sequence joins TRBV5-1 and TRBJ2-5, with unresolved D. The better agreement between TRBJ2-7 and the DNA end casts doubt on the J call. The CDR3 contains 14 residues. CDR1 SGHRS and CDR2 YFSETQ come from the germline V gene. This CDR3 reads CASSLADPRNEQYF. For the CDR3, the DNA is TGCGCCAGCAGCTTGGCGGACCCTAGGAACGAGCAGTACTTC.

V gene TRBV7-9 combines with J gene TRBJ2-1, with 7 bases fitting TRBD1. The CDR3 spans 16 residues. CDR1 is SEHNR and CDR2 is FQNEAQ in the germline V gene (reference sequence). V trimming: 5 bases; J trimming: 6 bases; junction bases outside the gene matches: 13. The CDR3 loop reads CASSPPTGYSLNEQFF. CDR3 in DNA: TGTGCCAGCAGCCCGCCGACAGGGTATTCCCTCAATGAGCAGTTCTTC.

The CDR3 reads CASSLKGHHQPQHF. The DNA of the CDR3 is TGTGCCAGCAGTTTAAAGGGGCATCATCAGCCCCAGCATTTT. J is TRBJ1-5 and V is TRBV12-3 or TRBV12-4; D is perhaps TRBD1 (5 bases). The V gene lost 2 bases and the J gene lost 5 bases, with 10 bases spanning the gap. The CDR3 is 14 residues long.

This clonotype appeared a few times. The gene calls are TRBV6-1 and TRBJ1-2; D might be TRBD1 (5 bases). The CDR3 is 12 amino acids. V gave up 6 bases and J gave up 9 bases, with 14 bases separating them. Germline lookup yields CDR1 MNHNS and CDR2 SASEGT. The CDR3 sequence: CASSSYGGRYTF. The CDR3 DNA is TGTGCCAGCAGCTCCTACGGGGGTCGCTACACCTTC.

The V gene is TRBV12-3 or TRBV12-4, the J gene TRBJ1-1; 10 bases match TRBD1. Trimming at V came to 0 bases and at J to 3 bases, leaving 1 base not matched to a gene. The CDR3 spans 15 residues. The CDR3 spells CASSLAGTGDTEAFF. The CDR3 DNA sequence: TGTGCCAGCAGTTTAGCGGGGACAGGGGACACTGAAGCTTTCTTT.

The chain joins TRBV15 to TRBJ2-5, with a possible D match to TRBD2 (6 bases). The CDR3 length is 14 residues. V was cut by 6 bases and J by 11 bases, with 22 bases left in between. Germline values: CDR1 LNHNV, CDR2 YYDKDF (reference sequence). The CDR3 is CATSTTGTGEEQYF. The CDR3 DNA sequence: TGTGCCACCAGTACAACCGGGACTGGCGAAGAGCAGTACTTC.

This rearrangement joins TRBV20-1 to TRBJ2-1; 8 bases are shared with TRBD2. The tail of the sequence fits TRBJ2-7 better, so the J call may be wrong. Germline V gene lookup returns CDR1 DFQATT and CDR2 SNEGSKA (reference sequence). This CDR3 is 17 amino acids long. The CDR3 protein is CSAATRWGSGSNYEQYF. The DNA for the CDR3 is TGCAGTGCTGCTACCCGCTGGGGAAGCGGGAGTAACTACGAGCAGTACTTC.

This clonotype was seen a few times. The chain combines TRBV13 with TRBJ2-5; D could derive from TRBD1 or TRBD2 (5 bases each). V lost 0 bases to trimming and J lost 4 bases, with 12 bases between them. Germline V gene sequence: CDR1 PRHDT, CDR2 FYEKMQ (reference sequence). This CDR3 region has 15 residues. The CDR3 here is CASSLGTGRGETQYF. DNA for the CDR3: TGTGCCAGCAGCTTAGGCACGGGAAGGGGAGAGACCCAGTACTTC.

The rearrangement links TRBV20-1 to TRBJ2-3; D is unclear. This CDR3 contains 15 residues. The germline V gene has CDR1 DFQATT and CDR2 SNEGSKA (reference sequence). V was cut by 5 bases and J by 1 base, with 16 bases left in between. The CDR3 here is CSAPEPRLGTDTQYF. CDR3 DNA sequence: TGCAGTGCTCCAGAGCCCCGTTTGGGCACAGATACGCAGTATTTT.

The chain links TRBV10-3 to TRBJ2-5; D gene ambiguous. The CDR3 has 10 residues. The germline V gene has CDR1 ENHRY and CDR2 SYGVKD. The V end lost 10 bases, the J end lost 5 bases, and 8 bases lay between the germline ends. This CDR3 is CASIEETQYF. In nucleotides, the CDR3 is TGTGCCAGCATAGAGGAGACCCAGTACTTC.

In DNA form, the CDR3 reads TGCAGTGCTAGAGGGGGGTTAATTCCGGGTTCACCCCTCCACTTT. Translation: CSARGGLIPGSPLHF. The rearrangement joins TRBV20-1 to TRBJ1-6; the D gene is possibly TRBD1 (5 bases). V shed 1 base and J shed 9 bases, with 16 bases lying between them. This CDR3 has 15 amino acids. CDR1 and CDR2 from the germline V gene are DFQATT and SNEGSKA (reference sequence).

A note on this clonotype: The germline gene is not matched at one end of the junction; a read error may be the cause. The chain recombines TRBV29-1 with TRBJ2-1; no clear D gene. Germline V gene data show CDR1 as SQVTM and CDR2 as ANQGSEA. CDR3 length: 11 amino acids. In DNA, the CDR3 is TGCAGCGTTGATTCGGTTATTGAGCGGTTCTTC. Translation gives CSVDSVIERFF.

This clonotype was counted only a few times. The rearrangement uses TRBV10-1 and TRBJ1-1; D gene ambiguous. The CDR3 totals 13 residues. CDR1 is WNHNN, CDR2 SYGVQD, per germline (reference sequence). Between the trimmed V and J ends, which lost 5 bases and 2 bases, there was a span of 9 bases. The CDR3 bases are TGCGCCAGCAGTCAGAGAACCAACACTGAAGCTTTCTTT. Its protein is CASSQRTNTEAFF.

V usage is TRBV6-5 and J usage is TRBJ2-5; possibly TRBD1 or TRBD2 for D (6 bases each). This CDR3 has 16 amino acids. CDR1 and CDR2 from the germline V gene are MNHEY and SVGAGI. V was pared by 0 bases and J by 5 bases, with 16 bases between. The CDR3 DNA reads TGTGCCAGCAGTTACTCGAGGGGGAGGAGGGAGGAGACCCAGTACTTC. Its translation: CASSYSRGRREETQYF.

V and J are TRBV7-2 and TRBJ2-5; D tentatively reads TRBD1 or TRBD2 (5 bases each). The CDR3 is made up of 15 amino acids. Germline CDR1 and CDR2: SGHTA and FQGNSA. Trimming took 1 base from V and 11 from J, leaving 20 bases between them. The CDR3 loop is CTSSLGRLRGREQYF. CDR3 DNA: TGTACCAGCAGCTTAGGGCGGTTGAGGGGAAGGGAGCAGTACTTC.

CDR3 region: CAISERTGFGYTF. CDR3 in DNA: TGTGCCATCAGTGAACGGACAGGGTTTGGCTACACCTTC. The chain recombines TRBV10-3 with TRBJ1-2; 8 bases agree with TRBD1. V dropped 3 bases and J dropped 7; count of bases not matched to a gene: 4. CDR1 ENHRY and CDR2 SYGVKD come from the germline V gene. The CDR3 consists of 13 residues.

J is TRBJ2-5 and V is TRBV15; the match to TRBD2 covers 10 bases. Germline V gene data show CDR1 as LNHNV and CDR2 as YYDKDF (reference sequence). The CDR3 covers 18 residues. V shed 0 bases, J shed 3 bases, and the junction held 10 bases outside the gene matches. The CDR3 reads CATSRDLVASGREETQYF. The DNA of the CDR3 is TGTGCCACCAGCAGAGATCTAGTGGCTAGCGGGAGAGAAGAGACCCAGTACTTC.